These 24 T cell receptor beta chains came from one sample sequenced in a study of blood T cell repertoires in COVID-19. Generated by immunoSEQ multiplex PCR, the TCRdb table keeps only in-frame clones and is missing some. The sample lists a few hundred thousand clones, 87% seen once, with just under 9% in the top ten. The sample consisted of PBMCs or T cells enriched from blood (not recorded which). These receptors came from a woman aged 18-29 years who had recovered from COVID-19.

This sequence joins TRBV7-2 and TRBJ1-6; 10 nucleotides agree with TRBD1. The CDR3 is 13 residues long. Germline loops: CDR1 SGHTA, CDR2 FQGNSA. CDR3: CVSTGGNFSPLHF. The CDR3 DNA sequence: TGTGTCTCGACAGGGGGCAATTTTTCACCCCTCCACTTT.

The chain joins TRBV5-1 to TRBJ2-2, with TRBD1 matching 10 bases. Germline assignment: CDR1 SGHRS and CDR2 YFSETQ. The V segment lost 4 bases and the J segment 4 bases; nucleotides outside the gene matches: 1. This CDR3 spans 14 amino acids. CDR3 sequence (DNA): TGCGCCAGCAGCGGACAGGGGGGCACCGGGGAGCTGTTTTTT. Protein product: CASSGQGGTGELFF.

In nucleotides, the CDR3 is TGTGCCAGCAGTGATATAACAGGGGGAAAGCAGTTCTTC. Protein sequence: CASSDITGGKQFF. The chain combines TRBV6-4 with TRBJ2-1, with TRBD1 matching over 8 bases. Germline V gene sequence: CDR1 MRHNA, CDR2 SNTAGT. The CDR3 totals 13 residues. The V segment lost 3 bases and the J segment 11 bases; nucleotides outside the gene matches: 6.

The rearrangement joins TRBV28 to TRBJ1-3; D gene uncertain. The CDR3 consists of 15 residues. Germline V gene sequence: CDR1 MDHEN, CDR2 SYDVKM. The V end was cut by 2 bases, the J end by 3 bases, with 11 bases between. The CDR3 spells CASSLIISGGNTIYF. The CDR3 DNA reads TGTGCCAGCAGTTTAATAATATCGGGTGGAAACACCATATATTTT.

This clone was seen a few times. The CDR3 sequence is CASSHFGQGRDNEQFF. The CDR3 bases are TGTGCCAGCAGCCATTTCGGACAGGGCAGGGACAATGAGCAGTTCTTC. The chain uses TRBV7-9 and TRBJ2-1; TRBD1 matches at 8 bases. CDR3 length equals 16 residues. The junction had 11 bases not matched to a gene; V was cut back by 5 bases and J by 5 bases. From germline, CDR1 is SEHNR and CDR2 FQNEAQ (reference sequence).

V gene TRBV7-9 combines with J gene TRBJ1-1; the D is unclear. Germline V gene sequence: CDR1 SEHNR, CDR2 FQNEAQ (reference sequence). Trimming shortened V by 4 bases and J by 1 base, and 4 bases separated the two germline ends. The CDR3 covers 12 residues. CDR3: CASSWPNTEAFF. CDR3 sequence (DNA): TGTGCCAGCAGCTGGCCGAACACTGAAGCTTTCTTT.

This clone was seen just once. This chain connects TRBV5-5 to TRBJ2-1; 8 bases map to TRBD1. Germline CDR1 and CDR2: SGHKS and YYEKEE (reference sequence). J gave up 9 bases and V 5 bases, and 13 bases lay outside the gene matches. The CDR3 has 15 residues. The CDR3 loop reads CASRKPGQAISEQFF. The CDR3 region has the DNA TGTGCCAGCAGGAAACCGGGACAGGCCATAAGTGAGCAGTTCTTC. Full variable domain (rest looked up from reference TRBV5-5 and TRBJ2-1): DAGVTQSPTHLIKTRGQQVTLRCSPISGHKSVSWYQQVLGQGPQFIFQYYEKEERGRGNFPDRFSARQFPNYSSELNVNALLLGDSALYLCASRKPGQAISEQFFGPGTRLTVL.

The CDR3 region is CASSQDRGNTIYF. CDR3 DNA: TGCGCCAGCAGCCAAGACAGGGGAAACACCATATATTTT. V is TRBV4-3 and J is TRBJ1-3, with D unclear. CDR1 and CDR2 (germline): LGHNA, YSLEER. V was trimmed by 0 bases and J by 4 bases, leaving 4 bases between them. The CDR3 runs to 13 residues.

The rearrangement links TRBV21-1 to TRBJ2-5; TRBD2, the table's D call, lacks a check against the DNA. TRBV21-1 has pseudogene status. This CDR3 is 13 amino acids long. CDR3 residues: CASRSARQETQYF. CDR3 sequence (DNA): TGTGCCAGCAGGAGCGCCAGACAAGAGACCCAGTACTTC.

The CDR3 DNA sequence: TGTGCCAGCAGTCATACTAGCGGGTCCGCGATCTCCTACAATGAGCAGTTCTTC. Amino acids: CASSHTSGSAISYNEQFF. V is TRBV2 and J is TRBJ2-1; TRBD2 aligns across 9 bases. The germline V gene encodes CDR1 SNHLY and CDR2 FYNNEI. This CDR3 is built from 18 residues. V was clipped by 5 bases and J by 0 bases; unmatched bases: 11.

The J gene is TRBJ1-3, the V gene TRBV28, with 7 bases fitting TRBD1. With 4 bases clipped from V and 0 bases from J, the junction kept 6 bases outside the gene matches. This CDR3 has 16 amino acids. Germline assignment: CDR1 MDHEN and CDR2 SYDVKM. The CDR3 region is CASSSPGGLSGNTIYF. The CDR3 bases are TGTGCCAGCAGTTCCCCAGGGGGACTCTCTGGAAACACCATATATTTT.

In this sample, this clone turned up once. The V and J genes are TRBV7-8 and TRBJ1-1, with 8 nucleotides matching TRBD1. Germline lookup yields CDR1 SGHVS and CDR2 FQNEAQ. The V gene end was trimmed by 2 bases and the J gene end by 1 base; junction bases not matched to a gene: 6. This CDR3 contains 16 residues. Here the CDR3 DNA reads TGTGCCAGCAGCTTATTGGCAGGGGGCAAGAACACTGAAGCTTTCTTT. Encoded protein: CASSLLAGGKNTEAFF.

This clone was detected only once. This rearrangement joins TRBV15 to TRBJ2-2; 7 bases match TRBD1. Trimming at V came to 2 bases and at J to 3 bases, leaving 3 bases not matched to a gene. The CDR3 runs 15 residues. Germline V gene sequence: CDR1 LNHNV, CDR2 YYDKDF (reference sequence). This CDR3 reads CATSRKGQYTGELFF. The CDR3 DNA follows: TGTGCCACCAGCAGAAAGGGACAGTACACCGGGGAGCTGTTTTTT. The full variable domain, in which reference TRBV15 and TRBJ2-2 provide the parts outside the CDR3, is DAMVIQNPRYQVTQFGKPVTLSCSQTLNHNVMYWYQQKSSQAPKLLFHYYDKDFNNEADTPDNFQSRRPNTSFCFLDIRSPGLGDTAMYLCATSRKGQYTGELFFGEGSRLTVL.

The chain recombines TRBV28 with TRBJ1-4; D remains ambiguous. The CDR3 has 17 residues. Trimming pared 5 bases from V and 4 bases from J, leaving 20 bases between. Germline V gene data show CDR1 as MDHEN and CDR2 as SYDVKM. CDR3 nucleotide sequence: TGTGCCAGCAGTCCCCGATCCCCCGGACTGATTAATGAAAAACTGTTTTTT. Translating it yields CASSPRSPGLINEKLFF.

This clone was recorded a few times. The CDR3, as DNA: TGTGCCACCAGCATTTCCCCAGGGGAAAAACTGTTTTTT. Its translation: CATSISPGEKLFF. The chain recombines TRBV15 with TRBJ1-4; maybe TRBD1 (5 bases). Trimming removed 4 bases at V and 8 bases at J, with 11 bases between. The CDR3 spans 13 residues. Germline V gene sequence: CDR1 LNHNV, CDR2 YYDKDF (reference sequence).

V and J are TRBV9 and TRBJ1-4; perhaps TRBD1 as D (6 bases). The length of the CDR3 is 12 residues. Trimming stripped 4 bases from V and 15 bases from J, with 16 bases between. Germline CDR1 SGDLS, CDR2 YYNGEE. CDR3 in DNA: TGTGCCAGCAGCCCCTCGACAGGCGGAGTGTTTTTT. Translated, it gives CASSPSTGGVFF.

The chain links TRBV7-6 to TRBJ1-1; the match to TRBD1 covers 7 bases. Germline V lookup: CDR1 SGHVS, CDR2 FNYEAQ. CDR3 length: 17 amino acids. V was clipped by 2 bases and J by 0 bases; unmatched bases: 9. The chain's CDR3 is CASSLSTTGEMNTEAFF. The CDR3 DNA reads as TGTGCCAGCAGCTTATCCACTACAGGGGAGATGAACACTGAAGCTTTCTTT. The full variable domain, its missing parts supplied by reference TRBV7-6 and TRBJ1-1, is GAGVSQSPRYKVTKRGQDVALRCDPISGHVSLYWYRQALGQGPEFLTYFNYEAQQDKSGLPNDRFSAERPEGSISTLTIQRTEQRDSAMYRCASSLSTTGEMNTEAFFGQGTRLTVV.

This clone was seen a handful of times. The rearrangement joins TRBV11-2 to TRBJ1-1; D remains unclear. The V gene's germline CDR1 is SGHAT and CDR2 FQNNGV. The CDR3 runs 16 residues. Trimming left V 1 base short and J 3 bases short, with 15 bases between. The CDR3 reads CASSLARGFEDTEAFF. The CDR3 nucleotides read TGTGCCAGCAGCTTAGCTCGGGGTTTCGAGGACACTGAAGCTTTCTTT.

The gene calls are TRBV15 and TRBJ2-2; D gene unclear. The CDR3 totals 14 residues. The germline gives CDR1 LNHNV, CDR2 YYDKDF (reference sequence). Trimming took off 0 bases at V and 6 bases at J, with 8 bases between the two ends. Written as DNA, the CDR3 is TGTGCCACCAGCAGAGAGTACAGTTCCGGGGAGCTGTTTTTT. Amino acids: CATSREYSSGELFF.

This clone was observed a few times. One junction end disagrees with the germline gene, perhaps due to a read error. This chain connects TRBV19 to TRBJ1-4; 7 bases line up with TRBD1. Germline V lookup: CDR1 LNHDA, CDR2 SQIVND (reference sequence). CDR3 length: 15 amino acids. The CDR3 region is CASSILQLRPPGQLF. The CDR3 DNA reads as TGTGCCAGTAGTATATTACAGTTACGTCCCCCGGGACAGCTTTTT.

The rearrangement joins TRBV6-5 to TRBJ1-4, with D maybe TRBD1 (6 bases). The CDR3 spans 14 residues. Trimming pared 8 bases from V and 7 bases from J, leaving 17 bases between. The germline V gene has CDR1 MNHEY and CDR2 SVGAGI. CDR3 protein: CASRGGRWGEKLFF. CDR3 in DNA: TGTGCCAGCCGGGGGGGGCGCTGGGGTGAAAAACTGTTTTTT.

V is TRBV11-2 and J is TRBJ2-5; the match to TRBD2 covers 15 bases. This CDR3 has 16 residues. Germline V gene lookup returns CDR1 SGHAT and CDR2 FQNNGV. V dropped 2 bases and J dropped 7; count of bases not matched to a gene: 5. In nucleotides, the CDR3 is TGTGCCAGCAGCTTAAGGACTAGCGGGGGGGCCGGGACCCAGTACTTC. Translating it yields CASSLRTSGGAGTQYF.

J is TRBJ1-3 and V is TRBV5-1, with a tentative D call TRBD1 (6 bases). The V gene's germline CDR1 is SGHRS and CDR2 YFSETQ. The CDR3 loop spans 17 amino acids. V lost 5 bases, J lost 1 base, and 19 bases lay in between. The DNA for the CDR3 is TGCGCCAGCAGGGTGGGGGCAGGCAGCCCGTCTGGAAACACCATATATTTT. Translated: CASRVGAGSPSGNTIYF.

This clone has only one observation. The V gene is TRBV21-1, the J gene TRBJ1-2; the table's D call TRBD1 went unverified against the DNA. TRBV21-1 corresponds to a pseudogene. This CDR3 region has 13 residues. The CDR3 here is CASSWGRDNGYTF. DNA of the CDR3: TGTGCCAGCAGTTGGGGCAGGGATAATGGCTACACCTTC.